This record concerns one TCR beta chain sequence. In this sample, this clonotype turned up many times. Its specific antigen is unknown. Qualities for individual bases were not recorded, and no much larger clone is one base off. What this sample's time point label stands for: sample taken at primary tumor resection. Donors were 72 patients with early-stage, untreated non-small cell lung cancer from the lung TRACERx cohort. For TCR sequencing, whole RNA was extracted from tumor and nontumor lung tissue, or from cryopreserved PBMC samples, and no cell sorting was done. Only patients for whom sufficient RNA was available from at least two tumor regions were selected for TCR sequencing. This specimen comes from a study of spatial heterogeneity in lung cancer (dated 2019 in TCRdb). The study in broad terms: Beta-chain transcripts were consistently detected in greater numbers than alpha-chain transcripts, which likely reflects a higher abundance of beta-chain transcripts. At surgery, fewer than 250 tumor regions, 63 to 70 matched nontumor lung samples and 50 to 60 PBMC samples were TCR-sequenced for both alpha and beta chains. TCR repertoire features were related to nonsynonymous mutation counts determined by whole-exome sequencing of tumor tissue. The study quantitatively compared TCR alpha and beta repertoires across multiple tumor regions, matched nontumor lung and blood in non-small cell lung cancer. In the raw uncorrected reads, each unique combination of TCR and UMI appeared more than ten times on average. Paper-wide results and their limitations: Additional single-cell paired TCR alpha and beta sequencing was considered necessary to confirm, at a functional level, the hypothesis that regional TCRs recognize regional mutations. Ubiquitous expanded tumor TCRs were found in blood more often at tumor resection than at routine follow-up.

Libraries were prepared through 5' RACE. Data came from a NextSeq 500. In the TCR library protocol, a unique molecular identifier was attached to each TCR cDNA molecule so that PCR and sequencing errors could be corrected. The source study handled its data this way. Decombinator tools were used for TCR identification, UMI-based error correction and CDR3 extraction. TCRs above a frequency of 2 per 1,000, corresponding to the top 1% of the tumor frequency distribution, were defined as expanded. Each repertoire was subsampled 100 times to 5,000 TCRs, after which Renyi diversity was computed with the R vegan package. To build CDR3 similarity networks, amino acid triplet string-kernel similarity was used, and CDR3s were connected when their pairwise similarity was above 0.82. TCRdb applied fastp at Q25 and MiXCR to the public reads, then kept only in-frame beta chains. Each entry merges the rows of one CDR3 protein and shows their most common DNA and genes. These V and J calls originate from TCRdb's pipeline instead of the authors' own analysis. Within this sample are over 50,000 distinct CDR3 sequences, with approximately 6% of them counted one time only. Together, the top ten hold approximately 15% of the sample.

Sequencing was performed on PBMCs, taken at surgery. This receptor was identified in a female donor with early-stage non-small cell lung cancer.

The nucleotide sequence is given as TGTGCCAGCAGCGGTGGGGGGCCGTTATCCTCCTACGAGCAGTACTTC. It translates as CASSGGGPLSSYEQYF. The sequence links TRBV9 to TRBJ2-7; the D segment is perhaps TRBD1 or TRBD2, each sharing 6 matched bases. CDR1 and CDR2 are drawn from the germline V gene: SGDLS, YYNGEE. V is pared back by 3 bases and J by 0 bases, with 16 bases lying between the germline termini. The CDR3 covers 16 residues, taking in both the cysteine and the phenylalanine. Of the read, only the CDR3 DNA is kept; its 48 bases are in frame from base 1.